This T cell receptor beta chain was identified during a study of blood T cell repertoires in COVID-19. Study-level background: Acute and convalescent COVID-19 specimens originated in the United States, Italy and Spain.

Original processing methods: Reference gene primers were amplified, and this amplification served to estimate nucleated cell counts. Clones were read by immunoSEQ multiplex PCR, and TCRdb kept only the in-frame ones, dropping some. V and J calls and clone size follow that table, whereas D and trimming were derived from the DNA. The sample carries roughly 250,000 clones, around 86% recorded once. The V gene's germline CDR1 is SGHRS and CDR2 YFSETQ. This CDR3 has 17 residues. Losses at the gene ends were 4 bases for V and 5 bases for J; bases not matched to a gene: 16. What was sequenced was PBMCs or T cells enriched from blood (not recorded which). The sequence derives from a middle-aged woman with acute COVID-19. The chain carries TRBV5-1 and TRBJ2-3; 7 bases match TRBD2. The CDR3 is CASSIRGRALAGDTQYF. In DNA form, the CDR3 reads TGCGCCAGCAGCATTCGTGGGAGGGCTTTAGCAGGAGATACGCAGTATTTT.